This paragraph covers one T cell receptor beta chain sequence. Original methodology: Amplification of reference gene primers provided the estimated nucleated cell counts. Produced via immunoSEQ multiplex PCR; TCRdb's table is partial and in-frame only. The V and J calls and clone size come from that table; D and trimming were worked out from the DNA. This sample has around 200,000 clones, with 65% to 85% found just once. These data originate in a study of blood T cell repertoires in COVID-19. The CDR3 is 15 residues long. V lost 1 base and J 2 bases, leaving 9 bases between the germline ends. Germline values: CDR1 LNHDA, CDR2 SQIVND (reference sequence).

The clonotype was recovered from a woman between 40 and 55 years old with acute COVID-19. The V gene is TRBV19, the J gene TRBJ1-5; TRBD1 might be the D (6 bases). The sequencing input was PBMCs or T cells enriched from blood (not recorded which). In DNA, the CDR3 is TGTGCCAGTAGTATAGTACCAGGGGGCAATCAGCCCCAGCATTTT. It yields the protein CASSIVPGGNQPQHF.